The T cell receptor beta chain under discussion was sequenced for a study of CD8 T cells in Susac syndrome. When the RNA was reverse transcribed, random hexamers were used with an input of roughly 0.5 to 1 ug. TCRdb passed the immunoSEQ multiplex PCR reads through MiXCR, listing each CDR3 protein once. The sample yields some 120,000 distinct CDR3 sequences, around 94% seen once. Sequencing used CD8+ T cells from PBMCs. The TCR originated in a human donor with Susac syndrome.

Here the CDR3 reads CASSIAVGSEAFF. CDR3 bases: TGTGCCAGTAGTATCGCGGTCGGGTCTGAAGCTTTCTTT. The chain recombines TRBV19 with TRBJ1-1, with no clear D. The germline gives CDR1 LNHDA, CDR2 SQIVND (reference sequence). The CDR3 has 13 residues. V gave up 3 bases and J gave up 6 bases, with 11 bases separating them.